These 27 T cell receptor beta chains were sequenced from one sample in a study of OX40 agonist ivuxolimab in advanced cancers. The library relied on the immunoSEQ multiplex PCR assay. TCRdb stores this immuneACCESS table with in-frame sequences only. Part of the clones is absent; in the studies checked, under half of the shortfall reflects unresolved V genes, and no reason is known for the rest. In all, the sample holds roughly 53,000 clones, and roughly 83% of those were seen once. The ten largest clones capture roughly 4.2% of the sample. Sequences were derived from CD4+ or CD8+ T cells sorted from blood, sampled in a trial of the OX40 agonist ivuxolimab. Source of these receptors: an adult with an advanced solid tumor such as melanoma, head and neck, liver or kidney cancer.

The chain employs TRBV11-3 and TRBJ1-1; TRBD1 might be the D (5 bases). The CDR3 spans 13 residues. Germline lookup yields CDR1 SGHNT and CDR2 YENEEA. V was trimmed by 3 bases and J by 10 bases, leaving 15 bases between them. The CDR3, as DNA: TGTGCCAGCAGCTTTGAACAGGTCGGAGCAGCTTTCTTT. It translates to CASSFEQVGAAFF.

The rearrangement links TRBV5-5 to TRBJ2-7, with D tentatively TRBD1 (5 bases). Germline-derived CDR1 and CDR2 are SGHKS and YYEKEE (reference sequence). The CDR3 covers 13 residues. Between the trimmed V and J ends, which lost 4 bases and 0 bases, there was a span of 8 bases. CDR3 DNA sequence: TGTGCCAGCAGCGAGACAGTCTCCTACGAGCAGTACTTC. It translates to CASSETVSYEQYF.

The chain carries TRBV5-1 and TRBJ2-1; 12 nucleotides match TRBD2. This CDR3 region has 18 residues. The V and J ends lost 3 bases and 0 bases, in that order; junction bases with no gene match: 7. Germline assignment: CDR1 SGHRS and CDR2 YFSETQ. The CDR3 region has the DNA TGCGCCAGCAGCTCATGGACTAGCGGGACTAGCTCCTACAATGAGCAGTTCTTC. This encodes CASSSWTSGTSSYNEQFF.

This sequence joins TRBV27 and TRBJ2-1; D unclear. Per germline, CDR1 MNHEY and CDR2 SMNVEV (reference sequence). Trimming pared 6 bases from V and 1 base from J, leaving 19 bases between. CDR3 length: 17 residues. The CDR3 loop reads CASSLLGGVGSYNEQFF. For the CDR3, the DNA is TGTGCCAGCAGCCTCCTAGGTGGAGTAGGTTCCTACAATGAGCAGTTCTTC.

V usage is TRBV6-5 and J usage is TRBJ2-4; D tentatively fits TRBD1 or TRBD2 (5 bases each). V was pared by 4 bases and J by 3 bases, with 16 bases between. The CDR3 contains 16 residues. Germline V gives CDR1 MNHEY, CDR2 SVGAGI. CDR3 sequence reads: CASSLQFRDRKNIQYF. DNA of the CDR3: TGTGCCAGCAGTTTACAGTTCCGGGACCGCAAAAACATTCAGTACTTC.

V usage is TRBV10-2 and J usage is TRBJ2-3; D is tentatively TRBD1 or TRBD2 (6 bases each). V lost 6 bases to trimming and J lost 1 base, with 14 bases between them. Germline loops: CDR1 WSHSY, CDR2 SAAADI. The CDR3 length is 15 residues. The DNA of the CDR3 is TGCGCCAGCAGCAGAGCAGGGGAGGGCACAGATACGCAGTATTTT. Amino acids: CASSRAGEGTDTQYF.

The chain links TRBV7-2 to TRBJ2-7, with a tentative D call TRBD2 (5 bases). CDR1 and CDR2 from the germline V gene are SGHTA and FQGNSA. V gave up 8 bases and J gave up 0 bases, with 20 bases separating them. The CDR3 has 16 residues. The DNA for the CDR3 is TGTGCCAGCCAACCGGCGGGCAGTGAGAGCTCCTACGAGCAGTACTTC. The encoded protein is CASQPAGSESSYEQYF.

This clone was counted once. This chain links TRBV19 with TRBJ1-2, with D uncertain. Between the trimmed V and J ends, which lost 6 bases and 4 bases, there was a span of 9 bases. Germline V CDR1 and CDR2: LNHDA, SQIVND (reference sequence). The CDR3 consists of 12 residues. In DNA, the CDR3 is TGTGCCAGTAGGGAACGTTTCTATGGCTACACCTTC. This sequence encodes CASRERFYGYTF.

CDR3: CASSLNQRDTQYF. The CDR3 DNA reads as TGTGCCAGCAGCTTAAATCAGAGGGATACGCAGTATTTT. The rearrangement uses TRBV11-2 and TRBJ2-3; unclear D gene. The CDR3 length is 13 residues. Germline V CDR1 and CDR2: SGHAT, FQNNGV. Trimming left V 2 bases short and J 6 bases short, with 9 bases between.

Only one count was recorded for this clone. J is TRBJ2-3 and V is TRBV9; possibly TRBD2 for D (5 bases). CDR1 and CDR2 from the germline V gene are SGDLS and YYNGEE. The CDR3 is made up of 15 amino acids. Trimming stripped 2 bases from V and 2 bases from J, with 12 bases between. CDR3 coding DNA: TGTGCCAGCAGCGTCTATAGCGCCTTCACAGATACGCAGTATTTT. Protein sequence: CASSVYSAFTDTQYF.

This chain uses TRBV7-3 with TRBJ2-1, with D unresolved. Germline-derived CDR1 and CDR2 are SGHTA and FQGTGA. Trimming stripped 4 bases from V and 10 bases from J, with 11 bases between. This CDR3 contains 12 residues. The CDR3 coding sequence is TGTGCCAGCAGCTCCCCCGGGCTCGAGCAGTTCTTC. Protein: CASSSPGLEQFF. The full variable domain, its missing parts supplied by reference TRBV7-3 and TRBJ2-1, is GAGVSQTPSNKVTEKGKYVELRCDPISGHTALYWYRQSLGQGPEFLIYFQGTGAADDSGLPNDRFFAVRPEGSVSTLKIQRTERGDSAVYLCASSSPGLEQFFGPGTRLTVL.

Written as DNA, the CDR3 is TGCGCCAGCAGCTTAGGCCTAGCGGATAAGAGAAGGAACACCGGGGAGCTGTTTTTT. It translates to CASSLGLADKRRNTGELFF. The chain recombines TRBV5-1 with TRBJ2-2, with 7 bases that match TRBD2. CDR1 SGHRS and CDR2 YFSETQ come from the germline V gene. V shed 2 bases, J shed 1 base, and the junction held 14 bases outside the gene matches. The CDR3 sequence is 19 residues long.

The J gene is TRBJ1-5, the V gene TRBV19; 10 bases fit TRBD1. CDR1 is LNHDA and CDR2 is SQIVND in the germline V gene (reference sequence). The CDR3 length is 15 residues. J was trimmed by 2 bases and V by 8 bases; bases with no gene match: 6. This CDR3 is CASRTGTGGNQPQHF. In nucleotides, the CDR3 is TGTGCCAGTCGGACCGGGACAGGGGGCAATCAGCCCCAGCATTTT. Full variable domain (remainder filled in from reference TRBV19 and TRBJ1-5): DGGITQSPKYLFRKEGQNVTLSCEQNLNHDAMYWYRQDPGQGLRLIYYSQIVNDFQKGDIAEGYSVSREKKESFPLTVTSAQKNPTAFYLCASRTGTGGNQPQHFGDGTRLSIL.

The rearrangement joins TRBV7-2 to TRBJ1-1; D might be TRBD1 (6 bases). The germline V gene encodes CDR1 SGHTA and CDR2 FQGNSA. The CDR3 length is 16 residues. V was shortened by 6 bases and J by 0 bases, with 17 bases between the two germline ends. The CDR3 region has the DNA TGTGCCAGCAGTGACCCTCCCGGACAGATGAACACTGAAGCTTTCTTT. It codes for CASSDPPGQMNTEAFF.

The genes are TRBV19 and TRBJ1-5; 8 bases line up with TRBD1. Germline V lookup: CDR1 LNHDA, CDR2 SQIVND (reference sequence). This CDR3 is built from 14 residues. Germline trimming cut 5 bases from V and 6 bases from J; bases unmatched to any gene: 6. CDR3 bases: TGTGCCAGTAGTCCTTCCGGGACAGGTCAGCCCCAGCATTTT. Its protein product is CASSPSGTGQPQHF. The variable domain in full, completed from reference TRBV19 and TRBJ1-5, reads DGGITQSPKYLFRKEGQNVTLSCEQNLNHDAMYWYRQDPGQGLRLIYYSQIVNDFQKGDIAEGYSVSREKKESFPLTVTSAQKNPTAFYLCASSPSGTGQPQHFGDGTRLSIL.

The chain joins TRBV5-1 to TRBJ2-1; 7 positions agree with TRBD2. From germline, CDR1 is SGHRS and CDR2 YFSETQ. The CDR3 spans 16 residues. V gave up 4 bases and J gave up 9 bases; unmatched junction bases: 16. Here the CDR3 reads CASSPGGGWGYAEQFF. The CDR3 nucleotides are TGCGCCAGCAGCCCTGGCGGGGGTTGGGGGTATGCTGAGCAGTTCTTC.

The chain recombines TRBV4-1 with TRBJ2-3; 10 bases line up with TRBD2. The length of the CDR3 is 17 residues. Germline values: CDR1 MGHRA, CDR2 YSYEKL. V trimming: 1 base; J trimming: 4 bases; junction bases outside the gene matches: 8. CDR3 region: CASSQVGAGLAADTQYF. In DNA, the CDR3 is TGCGCCAGCAGCCAAGTAGGTGCTGGACTAGCGGCAGATACGCAGTATTTT.

The rearrangement uses TRBV6-4 and TRBJ2-4, with TRBD1 matching over 8 bases. The CDR3 has 13 residues. CDR1 MRHNA and CDR2 SNTAGT come from the germline V gene. Germline trimming cut 2 bases from V and 6 bases from J; bases unmatched to any gene: 0. The CDR3 DNA reads TGTGCCAGCAGTGACGGACAGGGAAACATTCAGTACTTC. Translated, it gives CASSDGQGNIQYF.

The V gene is TRBV4-3, the J gene TRBJ2-6; 12 positions agree with TRBD2. CDR3 size: 20 residues. CDR1 is LGHNA and CDR2 is YSLEER in the germline V gene. Trimming took 4 bases from V and 4 from J; bases not matched to a gene: 14. CDR3 sequence reads: CASSPRLAGVLGEGANVLTF. The CDR3 DNA is TGCGCCAGCAGCCCGAGACTAGCGGGAGTTCTGGGGGAGGGGGCCAACGTCCTGACTTTC.

The chain employs TRBV18 and TRBJ1-4, with D unclear. From germline, CDR1 is KGHSH and CDR2 LQKENI. This CDR3 is 11 amino acids long. V lost 2 bases to trimming and J lost 5 bases, with 0 bases between them. CDR3 sequence (DNA): TGTGCCAGCTCACCAAATGAAAAACTGTTTTTT. Protein: CASSPNEKLFF.

The gene calls are TRBV11-3 and TRBJ2-3; no reliable D call. V was pared by 6 bases and J by 6 bases, with 10 bases between. The CDR3 has 12 amino acids. Germline CDR1 and CDR2: SGHNT and YENEEA. Here the CDR3 reads CASRETGDTQYF. CDR3 coding DNA: TGTGCCAGCAGAGAGACTGGGGATACGCAGTATTTT. Using reference TRBV11-3 and TRBJ2-3 for the parts outside the CDR3, the full variable domain is EAGVVQSPRYKIIEKKQPVAFWCNPISGHNTLYWYLQNLGQGPELLIRYENEEAVDDSQLPKDRFSAERLKGVDSTLKIQPAELGDSAVYLCASRETGDTQYFGPGTRLTVL.

The chain has TRBV18 and TRBJ2-5; the match to TRBD1 covers 10 bases. The CDR3 has 14 residues. CDR1 and CDR2 (germline): KGHSH, LQKENI. V trimming: 6 bases; J trimming: 5 bases; junction bases outside the gene matches: 6. CDR3 bases: TGTGCCAGCTCGACGGACAGGGGGGCGGAGACCCAGTACTTC. As protein: CASSTDRGAETQYF.

The chain has TRBV7-3 and TRBJ1-6; D gene unclear. This CDR3 has 11 residues. V was clipped by 4 bases and J by 8 bases, with 3 bases between them. The germline CDR1 and CDR2 sequences are SGHTA and FQGTGA. CDR3 loop: CASSSDSPLHF. CDR3 sequence (DNA): TGTGCCAGCAGCTCCGATTCACCCCTCCACTTT.

The chain links TRBV7-9 to TRBJ2-7; D might be TRBD1 or TRBD2, each matching 6 bases. V was shortened by 5 bases and J by 6 bases, with 20 bases between the two germline ends. CDR1 SEHNR and CDR2 FQNEAQ come from the germline V gene (reference sequence). The CDR3 contains 15 residues. The CDR3 protein is CASSRGGSPSGEQYF. CDR3 bases: TGTGCCAGCAGCCGAGGGGGGAGTCCTTCGGGCGAGCAGTACTTC.

This clone has a single count. V gene TRBV5-1 combines with J gene TRBJ2-5; 11 bases are a match to TRBD2. The J call may be mistaken, given a closer DNA end match to TRBJ2-7. Germline V gene sequence: CDR1 SGHRS, CDR2 YFSETQ. The CDR3 covers 14 residues. CDR3 sequence reads: CASSFGLAGYEQYF. CDR3 coding DNA: TGCGCCAGCAGCTTCGGACTAGCGGGCTACGAGCAGTACTTC.

The chain has TRBV5-1 and TRBJ1-1; the D is unclear. The CDR3 has 13 amino acids. Trimming removed 0 bases from V and 4 bases from J, with 7 bases in between. The germline gives CDR1 SGHRS, CDR2 YFSETQ. The CDR3 loop reads CASSLGQSTEAFF. The DNA of the CDR3 is TGCGCCAGCAGCTTGGGTCAATCCACTGAAGCTTTCTTT.

The genes are TRBV18 and TRBJ1-1; D may be TRBD1 (5 bases). Germline CDR1 reads KGHSH; CDR2 reads LQKENI. V dropped 3 bases and J dropped 8 bases, with 16 bases sitting between them. CDR3 length: 14 residues. The CDR3 DNA follows: TGTGCCAGCTCACCGACGACAGTTTGGGTAGAAGCTTTCTTT. This codes for CASSPTTVWVEAFF. Complete variable domain (other parts from reference TRBV18 and TRBJ1-1): NAGVMQNPRHLVRRRGQEARLRCSPMKGHSHVYWYRQLPEEGLKFMVYLQKENIIDESGMPKERFSAEFPKEGPSILRIQQVVRGDSAAYFCASSPTTVWVEAFFGQGTRLTVV.